The 30 T cell receptor beta chains below all came from one sample that was sequenced in a study of T-cell reconstitution after alpha-beta-depleted transplantation in children. For TCRbeta, the library was prepared with unique molecular identifiers. Using its own MiXCR run on the PCR reads, TCRdb lists one record per CDR3 protein. The table has 100,000 or so distinct CDR3 sequences, approximately 6% seen once. Sequencing used PBMCs, mostly from graft donor cells, obtained 60 days after TCRalphabeta/CD19-depleted stem cell transplant. The receptors originated from a female patient aged 2 to 10 who had a stem cell transplant for Fanconi anemia, so the T cells may come from the graft donor.

The chain has TRBV5-5 and TRBJ2-7; 7 bases fit TRBD2. V dropped 9 bases and J dropped 2; count of bases not matched to a gene: 11. Germline CDR1 SGHKS, CDR2 YYEKEE (reference sequence). There are 14 residues in the CDR3. The CDR3 DNA sequence: TGTGCCATGGGCCCGGGGGGTTTGGCCTACGAGCAGTACTTC. It is translated as CAMGPGGLAYEQYF. The full variable domain, rest sourced from reference TRBV5-5 and TRBJ2-7, is DAGVTQSPTHLIKTRGQQVTLRCSPISGHKSVSWYQQVLGQGPQFIFQYYEKEERGRGNFPDRFSARQFPNYSSELNVNALLLGDSALYLCAMGPGGLAYEQYFGPGTRLTVT.

This clonotype appeared many times. The DNA for the CDR3 is TGCAGTGCTAGAGATGGGACAGGGGGCTACGAGCAGTACTTC. Its translation: CSARDGTGGYEQYF. The chain uses TRBV20-1 and TRBJ2-7; 11 nucleotides line up with TRBD1. The CDR3 covers 14 residues. V was pared by 0 bases and J by 3 bases, with 1 base of the junction left unmatched. Germline V gene data show CDR1 as DFQATT and CDR2 as SNEGSKA (reference sequence).

This clonotype was counted ten times or more. The chain employs TRBV6-2 or TRBV6-3 and TRBJ2-1; TRBD1 aligns across 7 bases. With V trimmed by 7 bases and J by 4 bases, 7 bases remained unmatched. CDR1 and CDR2 (germline): MNHEY, SVGEGT. The CDR3 covers 14 residues. CDR3: CASTWDSRYNEQFF. The CDR3 nucleotides are TGTGCCAGCACCTGGGACAGCAGATACAATGAGCAGTTCTTC.

This clonotype showed up many times. This chain connects TRBV20-1 to TRBJ2-3, with D uncertain. The CDR3 runs to 14 residues. V lost 3 bases and J 6 bases, leaving 16 bases between the germline ends. The germline CDR1 and CDR2 sequences are DFQATT and SNEGSKA (reference sequence). This chain's CDR3 is CSASVRANSDTQYF. The CDR3 DNA reads TGCAGTGCTAGCGTTCGAGCGAATTCGGATACGCAGTATTTT.

This clonotype was observed many times. This chain connects TRBV29-1 to TRBJ1-5; 8 bases align to TRBD1. V was clipped by 4 bases and J by 4 bases; unmatched bases: 0. The germline CDR1 and CDR2 sequences are SQVTM and ANQGSEA. The CDR3 runs 12 residues. CDR3 coding DNA: TGCAGCGTTGGACAGGGGAATCAGCCCCAGCATTTT. It encodes CSVGQGNQPQHF.

This clonotype was detected ten times or more. J is TRBJ2-7 and V is TRBV12-3 or TRBV12-4; D is possibly TRBD1 (5 bases). V lost 5 bases and J 2 bases, leaving 13 bases between the germline ends. The CDR3 runs 14 residues. Written as DNA, the CDR3 is TGTGCCAGCAGTCCCAGGGTAACGGCCTACGAGCAGTACTTC. Its protein is CASSPRVTAYEQYF.

This clonotype was counted a few times. V gene TRBV28 combines with J gene TRBJ1-2; D unclear. CDR1 is MDHEN, CDR2 SYDVKM, per germline. The CDR3 totals 11 residues. Trimming took off 7 bases at V and 5 bases at J, with 8 bases between the two ends. Written as DNA, the CDR3 is TGTGCCAGCACCTCGGGTTATGGCTACACCTTC. Amino acid sequence: CASTSGYGYTF.

This clonotype showed up many times. The rearrangement links TRBV5-1 to TRBJ2-7, with D perhaps matching TRBD1 (5 bases). Germline V CDR1 and CDR2: SGHRS, YFSETQ. V lost 1 base to trimming and J lost 7 bases, with 27 bases between them. CDR3 length: 18 amino acids. This chain's CDR3 is CASSLLGVLQSSVQEQYF. For the CDR3, the DNA is TGCGCCAGCAGCTTGTTAGGGGTGCTCCAATCCAGTGTCCAGGAGCAGTACTTC.

At least ten counts were recorded for this clonotype. The rearrangement links TRBV20-1 to TRBJ2-7; the D gene is possibly TRBD2 (7 bases). The CDR3 runs to 16 residues. The germline V gene encodes CDR1 DFQATT and CDR2 SNEGSKA (reference sequence). Trimming cost V 4 bases and J 3 bases, with 22 bases left between them. The CDR3 region has the DNA TGCAGTGCTATAGGGGGGGGGAGAGGATCAGTCTACGAGCAGTACTTC. This translates into CSAIGGGRGSVYEQYF.

This clonotype occurred many times. This chain joins TRBV12-3 or TRBV12-4 and TRBJ2-3; the match to TRBD2 covers 9 bases. This CDR3 is 15 amino acids long. After removal of 4 bases from V and 5 bases from J, the junction contained 7 bases not matched to a gene. The CDR3 is CASSSLAGGGDTQYF. CDR3 nucleotide sequence: TGTGCCAGCAGTTCACTAGCGGGCGGGGGAGATACGCAGTATTTT.

Concerning this clonotype itself: This likely comes from a read error, as the CDR3 has no conserved phenylalanine or tryptophan at its end. The V call is TRBV6-6, the J call TRBJ1-3; no firm D call. Trimming removed 6 bases at V and 0 bases at J, with 3 bases between. Per germline, CDR1 MNHNY and CDR2 SVGAGI (reference sequence). This CDR3 has 12 amino acids. The CDR3 nucleotides are TGTGCCAGCAGGGACTCTGGAAACACCATATATATT. Translation gives CASRDSGNTIYI.

In this sample, this clonotype turned up a few times. The rearrangement joins TRBV20-1 to TRBJ2-7; D might be TRBD1 (6 bases). Germline CDR1 DFQATT, CDR2 SNEGSKA (reference sequence). The CDR3 has 13 residues. V was trimmed by 5 bases and J by 4 bases, leaving 15 bases between them. In nucleotides, the CDR3 is TGCAGTGCTTCCACAGGGTACGAATACGAGCAGTACTTC. Translating it yields CSASTGYEYEQYF.

This clonotype occurred many times. The chain has TRBV5-5 and TRBJ2-5; tentatively, D is TRBD1 or TRBD2 (5 bases each). CDR1 and CDR2 from the germline V gene are SGHKS and YYEKEE (reference sequence). CDR3 length: 16 amino acids. V was cut by 2 bases and J by 3 bases, with 17 bases left in between. Written as DNA, the CDR3 is TGTGCCAGCAGCTTTGGGGGTATTGGTGTCAAAGAGACCCAGTACTTC. It is translated as CASSFGGIGVKETQYF. Using reference TRBV5-5 and TRBJ2-5 for the parts outside the CDR3, the full variable domain is DAGVTQSPTHLIKTRGQQVTLRCSPISGHKSVSWYQQVLGQGPQFIFQYYEKEERGRGNFPDRFSARQFPNYSSELNVNALLLGDSALYLCASSFGGIGVKETQYFGPGTRLLVL.

The sample holds many counts of this clonotype. V usage is TRBV5-1 and J usage is TRBJ2-1, with 8 nucleotides matching TRBD2. The CDR3 sequence is 16 residues long. With 8 bases clipped from V and 0 bases from J, the junction kept 10 bases outside the gene matches. Germline CDR1 SGHRS, CDR2 YFSETQ. The CDR3 loop reads CASRAGAPSSYNEQFF. Here the CDR3 DNA reads TGCGCCAGTCGAGCGGGAGCGCCGAGCTCCTACAATGAGCAGTTCTTC.

This clonotype occurred a few times. The chain carries TRBV6-1 and TRBJ2-1; 9 positions match TRBD2. Germline-derived CDR1 and CDR2 are MNHNS and SASEGT. There are 15 residues in the CDR3. J gave up 8 bases and V 3 bases, and 8 bases lay outside the gene matches. CDR3 nucleotides: TGTGCCAGCAGTGACGGGGCGGGGGGGCTGCATGAGCAGTTCTTC. Its translation: CASSDGAGGLHEQFF.

This clonotype was seen more than once but under ten times. J is TRBJ2-7 and V is TRBV2; D is unclear. Germline assignment: CDR1 SNHLY and CDR2 FYNNEI. This CDR3 has 14 residues. V lost 2 bases to trimming and J lost 4 bases, with 12 bases between them. The CDR3 nucleotides read TGTGCCAGCAGTGAACCGAGGTTTCGATACGAGCAGTACTTC. It specifies CASSEPRFRYEQYF. The full variable domain, rest sourced from reference TRBV2 and TRBJ2-7, is EPEVTQTPSHQVTQMGQEVILRCVPISNHLYFYWYRQILGQKVEFLVSFYNNEISEKSEIFDDQFSVERPDGSNFTLKIRSTKLEDSAMYFCASSEPRFRYEQYFGPGTRLTVT.

This clonotype was observed many times. The V gene is TRBV20-1, the J gene TRBJ2-3, with D possibly matching TRBD2 (6 bases). Germline V lookup: CDR1 DFQATT, CDR2 SNEGSKA (reference sequence). The CDR3 is made up of 14 amino acids. CDR3 DNA sequence: TGCAGCGACTTTGGCGGGGTTAGCACAGATACGCAGTATTTT. It encodes CSDFGGVSTDTQYF.

This clonotype was detected a few times. This chain links TRBV7-2 with TRBJ2-1, with D possibly matching TRBD2 (7 bases). The V and J ends lost 1 base and 6 bases respectively, with 16 bases between them. Per germline, CDR1 SGHTA and CDR2 FQGNSA. This CDR3 is built from 16 residues. The CDR3 coding sequence is TGTGCCAGCAGCTTAGTGGGAGGGGGGGCCGGCAATGAGCAGTTCTTC. Its translation: CASSLVGGGAGNEQFF. Full variable domain (remainder filled in from reference TRBV7-2 and TRBJ2-1): GAGVSQSPSNKVTEKGKDVELRCDPISGHTALYWYRQSLGQGLEFLIYFQGNSAPDKSGLPSDRFSAERTGGSVSTLTIQRTQQEDSAVYLCASSLVGGGAGNEQFFGPGTRLTVL.

J is TRBJ2-5 and V is TRBV6-5, with 7 bases fitting TRBD1. The CDR3 runs 15 residues. CDR1 and CDR2 from the germline V gene are MNHEY and SVGAGI. Losses at the gene ends were 5 bases for V and 2 bases for J; bases not matched to a gene: 8. This chain's CDR3 is CASSLTPGQQETQYF. DNA of the CDR3: TGTGCCAGCAGTCTCACCCCGGGACAGCAAGAGACCCAGTACTTC.

The sample holds many counts of this clonotype. Here the CDR3 DNA reads TGTGCCAGCAGTAAACCCGACAGGGGGCTAGCCAAAAACATTCAGTACTTC. Its protein product is CASSKPDRGLAKNIQYF. The genes are TRBV6-1 and TRBJ2-4; 10 nucleotides match TRBD1. The V gene end was trimmed by 5 bases and the J gene end by 0 bases; junction bases not matched to a gene: 7. Germline CDR1 reads MNHNS; CDR2 reads SASEGT. The CDR3 extends over 17 amino acids.

CDR3 DNA: TGTGCCAGCAGTTTGTATATCGGCGGGGGTTCTTTTACGCAGTATTTT. Its protein is CASSLYIGGGSFTQYF. The chain recombines TRBV28 with TRBJ2-3; 7 bases are shared with TRBD2. The ends lost 3 bases at V and 8 bases at J; junction bases unmatched: 14. This CDR3 is built from 16 residues. The germline CDR1 and CDR2 sequences are MDHEN and SYDVKM.

On this clonotype: This may arise from a read error, as a much more abundant clone is one base away. The rearrangement uses TRBV18 and TRBJ2-1, with D perhaps matching TRBD1 (6 bases). CDR3 size: 15 residues. CDR1 and CDR2 from the germline V gene are KGHSH and LQKENI. V shed 6 bases and J shed 2 bases, with 14 bases lying between them. The DNA of the CDR3 is TGTGCCAGCTCCGTTGGACAGAGGGCCTACAATGAGCAGTTCTTC. Residues: CASSVGQRAYNEQFF.

This clonotype occurred many times. The chain links TRBV10-1 to TRBJ2-7; the match to TRBD1 covers 7 bases. After removal of 5 bases from V and 3 bases from J, the junction contained 4 bases not matched to a gene. The CDR3 contains 13 residues. CDR1 is WNHNN and CDR2 is SYGVQD in the germline V gene (reference sequence). CDR3 residues: CASSFGTDYEQYF. CDR3 nucleotides: TGCGCCAGCAGTTTTGGGACAGACTACGAGCAGTACTTC.

This clonotype has ten or more counts. The chain combines TRBV7-9 with TRBJ2-4; unclear D gene. The CDR3 runs to 16 residues. V was shortened by 5 bases and J by 3 bases, with 17 bases between the two germline ends. Germline CDR1 SEHNR, CDR2 FQNEAQ (reference sequence). Written as DNA, the CDR3 is TGTGCCAGCAGCCGCGAGGTTGCCAGCTTCAAAAACATTCAGTACTTC. It codes for CASSREVASFKNIQYF.

The chain links TRBV30 to TRBJ2-2, with unresolved D. V was trimmed by 1 base and J by 2 bases, leaving 8 bases between them. Germline V gene lookup returns CDR1 GTSNPN and CDR2 SVGIG (reference sequence). This CDR3 comprises 14 residues. CDR3 in amino acids: CAWSEVLNTGELFF. The CDR3 DNA reads as TGTGCCTGGAGTGAGGTCTTAAACACCGGGGAGCTGTTTTTT. The full variable domain, its missing parts supplied by reference TRBV30 and TRBJ2-2, is SQTIHQWPATLVQPVGSPLSLECTVEGTSNPNLYWYRQAAGRGLQLLFYSVGIGQISSEVPQNLSASRPQDRQFILSSKKLLLSDSGFYLCAWSEVLNTGELFFGEGSRLTVL.

This clonotype was picked up many times. V usage is TRBV6-5 and J usage is TRBJ2-7, with 7 bases identical to TRBD1. Per germline, CDR1 MNHEY and CDR2 SVGAGI. This CDR3 spans 13 amino acids. V lost 8 bases, J lost 2 bases, and 6 bases stayed unmatched. CDR3 amino acids: CASGPGQTYEQYF. CDR3 bases: TGTGCCAGCGGGCCGGGACAGACCTACGAGCAGTACTTC.

This clonotype was seen a few times. The chain carries TRBV20-1 and TRBJ1-5; 7 bases match TRBD1. The CDR3 totals 16 residues. V was clipped by 5 bases and J by 5 bases; unmatched bases: 15. Germline V gene data show CDR1 as DFQATT and CDR2 as SNEGSKA (reference sequence). This CDR3 is CSAFGGGTERDQPQHF. The CDR3 DNA sequence: TGCAGTGCTTTCGGTGGCGGGACAGAGAGAGATCAGCCCCAGCATTTT.

Ten or more counts support this clonotype. This rearrangement joins TRBV5-1 to TRBJ2-7, with D tentatively TRBD1 (6 bases). Germline-derived CDR1 and CDR2 are SGHRS and YFSETQ. The CDR3 sequence is 14 residues long. V gave up 0 bases and J gave up 6 bases, with 13 bases separating them. CDR3 sequence reads: CASSLGQALSEQYF. The CDR3 nucleotides read TGCGCCAGCAGCTTGGGACAGGCCCTAAGCGAGCAGTACTTC. The full variable domain, its missing parts supplied by reference TRBV5-1 and TRBJ2-7, is KAGVTQTPRYLIKTRGQQVTLSCSPISGHRSVSWYQQTPGQGLQFLFEYFSETQRNKGNFPGRFSGRQFSNSRSEMNVSTLELGDSALYLCASSLGQALSEQYFGPGTRLTVT.

The chain carries TRBV2 and TRBJ1-2; maybe TRBD1 (5 bases). Germline lookup yields CDR1 SNHLY and CDR2 FYNNEI. This CDR3 spans 14 amino acids. V lost 2 bases and J 4 bases, leaving 11 bases between the germline ends. In DNA form, the CDR3 reads TGTGCCAGCAGTGAATCAGGGCCGGGCTATGGCTACACCTTC. The encoded protein is CASSESGPGYGYTF. The whole variable domain, remainder taken from reference TRBV2 and TRBJ1-2, is EPEVTQTPSHQVTQMGQEVILRCVPISNHLYFYWYRQILGQKVEFLVSFYNNEISEKSEIFDDQFSVERPDGSNFTLKIRSTKLEDSAMYFCASSESGPGYGYTFGSGTRLTVV.

Ten or more counts support this clonotype. The CDR3 is CSVETPQVETQYF. DNA of the CDR3: TGCAGCGTTGAAACTCCACAGGTGGAGACCCAGTACTTC. The chain joins TRBV29-1 to TRBJ2-5, with D perhaps TRBD1 (5 bases). In germline, CDR1 is SQVTM, CDR2 ANQGSEA. The CDR3 consists of 13 residues. V was clipped by 2 bases and J by 5 bases, with 12 bases between them.